This passage covers 32 T cell receptor beta chains from one sample sequenced in a study of identical twins. TCRdb re-analysed the 5' RACE reads in MiXCR, keeping a single row per CDR3 protein. The data contain approximately 300,000 distinct CDR3 sequences, over 8.5% of them singletons. These sequences were also reported in another study, on yellow fever vaccine responses in identical twins.

What was sequenced was CD8+ T cells sorted from blood. The receptor set was obtained from a woman under 30 in good health.

There are a few counts of this clonotype. The chain carries TRBV6-2 or TRBV6-3 and TRBJ2-3, with 7 bases that match TRBD2. CDR1 is MNHEY and CDR2 is SVGEGT in the germline V gene. This CDR3 is built from 14 residues. Germline trimming cut 2 bases from V and 4 bases from J; bases unmatched to any gene: 3. CDR3 DNA: TGTGCCAGCAGTTACGCGGGAGTGCCAGATACGCAGTATTTT. Residues: CASSYAGVPDTQYF.

V and J are TRBV29-1 and TRBJ1-1; 8 bases match TRBD1. This CDR3 is built from 17 residues. Trimming cost V 0 bases and J 3 bases; bases outside gene matches: 12. Germline assignment: CDR1 SQVTM and CDR2 ANQGSEA. The CDR3 coding sequence is TGCAGCGTTGAAGACTTGAACCCAGGGGGCGCCGACACTGAAGCTTTCTTT. Protein product: CSVEDLNPGGADTEAFF.

This clonotype was recorded many times. This chain uses TRBV11-2 with TRBJ2-1; the match to TRBD2 covers 7 bases. There are 17 residues in the CDR3. Germline CDR1 and CDR2: SGHAT and FQNNGV. V was pared by 0 bases and J by 0 bases, with 5 bases of the junction left unmatched. The CDR3: CASSLDPAGNSYNEQFF. Written as DNA, the CDR3 is TGTGCCAGCAGCTTAGATCCAGCGGGGAACTCCTACAATGAGCAGTTCTTC.

Ten or more counts support this clonotype. The chain has TRBV5-6 and TRBJ2-2, with 8 nucleotides matching TRBD1. The length of the CDR3 is 17 residues. The V gene's germline CDR1 is SGHDT and CDR2 YYEEEE. V shed 5 bases, J shed 2 bases, and the junction held 11 bases outside the gene matches. CDR3 protein: CASSRGRQGRNTGELFF. In DNA form, the CDR3 reads TGTGCCAGCAGTCGGGGGAGACAGGGGCGAAACACCGGGGAGCTGTTTTTT. The whole variable domain, filled in from reference TRBV5-6 and TRBJ2-2, reads DAGVTQSPTHLIKTRGQQVTLRCSPKSGHDTVSWYQQALGQGPQFIFQYYEEEERQRGNFPDRFSGHQFPNYSSELNVNALLLGDSALYLCASSRGRQGRNTGELFFGEGSRLTVL.

This clonotype was seen a handful of times. The chain employs TRBV20-1 and TRBJ2-7, with TRBD2 matching over 16 bases. The CDR3 spans 17 residues. Germline trimming cut 6 bases from V and 4 bases from J; bases unmatched to any gene: 12. Looked up from germline, CDR1 is DFQATT and CDR2 is SNEGSKA (reference sequence). CDR3 loop: CSATGTSGRARGYEQYF. In DNA, the CDR3 is TGCAGTGCAACCGGGACTAGCGGGAGGGCAAGGGGGTACGAGCAGTACTTC.

The DNA of the CDR3 is TGTGCCAGCAGTCCCAGGGGCGGCAATGAAAAACTGTTTTTT. Encoded protein: CASSPRGGNEKLFF. The genes are TRBV27 and TRBJ1-4; perhaps TRBD1 as D (6 bases). CDR1 and CDR2 (germline): MNHEY, SMNVEV (reference sequence). CDR3 length: 14 amino acids. V was pared by 5 bases and J by 5 bases, with 12 bases between.

The table lists this clonotype with a few counts. The chain has TRBV7-8 and TRBJ2-1, with D perhaps TRBD2 (6 bases). Trimming stripped 5 bases from V and 5 bases from J, with 16 bases between. This CDR3 contains 15 residues. Germline CDR1 is SGHVS and CDR2 is FQNEAQ. CDR3 residues: CASSPSPGSHNEQFF. The CDR3 nucleotides read TGTGCCAGCAGCCCTTCCCCCGGGAGTCACAATGAGCAGTTCTTC.

This clonotype occurred a few times. The chain employs TRBV28 and TRBJ2-5, with 10 bases that match TRBD2. With 1 base clipped from V and 5 bases from J, the junction kept 4 bases outside the gene matches. Germline V CDR1 and CDR2: MDHEN, SYDVKM. CDR3 size: 15 residues. Here the CDR3 reads CASSLSTSGAETQYF. In nucleotides, the CDR3 is TGTGCCAGCAGTTTATCAACTAGCGGGGCCGAGACCCAGTACTTC.

In its sample, this clonotype was seen many times. V gene TRBV29-1 combines with J gene TRBJ1-5; a possible D gene is TRBD1 (6 bases). The CDR3 totals 13 residues. CDR1 SQVTM and CDR2 ANQGSEA come from the germline V gene. V lost 3 bases and J 2 bases, leaving 8 bases between the germline ends. The CDR3 region is CSVDGGGNQPQHF. The CDR3 nucleotides read TGCAGCGTTGACGGGGGCGGCAATCAGCCCCAGCATTTT.

The chain employs TRBV4-3 and TRBJ2-1; D is perhaps TRBD2 (6 bases). The CDR3 contains 15 residues. Trimming stripped 0 bases from V and 4 bases from J, with 10 bases between. From germline, CDR1 is LGHNA and CDR2 YSLEER. As DNA, the CDR3 is TGCGCCAGCAGCCAAGATCCCGGGAGATACAATGAGCAGTTCTTC. This gives the protein CASSQDPGRYNEQFF.

This clonotype was recorded at least ten times. The rearrangement uses TRBV12-3 or TRBV12-4 and TRBJ2-7; D gene uncertain. This CDR3 is built from 12 residues. The V end was cut by 8 bases, the J end by 4 bases, with 12 bases between. Here the CDR3 DNA reads TGTGCCAGCTTGAGGTGGGGATACGAGCAGTACTTC. Protein sequence: CASLRWGYEQYF.

The chain couples TRBV11-1 to TRBJ2-1; the D gene is possibly TRBD2 (5 bases). Trimming removed 4 bases from V and 1 base from J, with 20 bases in between. The germline V gene has CDR1 SGHAT and CDR2 FQDESV (reference sequence). The CDR3 has 18 residues. The CDR3 spells CASSSASSGPSSYNEQFF. In DNA, the CDR3 is TGTGCCAGCAGCTCTGCATCGAGCGGCCCTTCATCCTACAATGAGCAGTTCTTC.

This clonotype was detected many times. V gene TRBV5-1 combines with J gene TRBJ2-7; 9 bases agree with TRBD1. The CDR3 covers 16 residues. Germline trimming cut 0 bases from V and 3 bases from J; bases unmatched to any gene: 7. CDR1 and CDR2 from the germline V gene are SGHRS and YFSETQ. The CDR3 sequence is CASSLGRGQGYYEQYF. CDR3 DNA sequence: TGCGCCAGCAGCTTGGGTCGTGGACAGGGGTACTACGAGCAGTACTTC.

This clonotype has at least ten counts. The chain recombines TRBV7-2 with TRBJ2-1; TRBD2 matches 11 bases. The CDR3 covers 16 residues. With 5 bases clipped from V and 7 bases from J, the junction kept 10 bases outside the gene matches. The V gene's germline CDR1 is SGHTA and CDR2 FQGNSA. CDR3 nucleotide sequence: TGTGCCAGCAGCGGGTTAGCGGGGGGGCCGCTTAATGAGCAGTTCTTC. Residues: CASSGLAGGPLNEQFF.

This clonotype has more than one count but fewer than ten. The rearrangement joins TRBV19 to TRBJ2-1; 7 bases map to TRBD1. The V gene's germline CDR1 is LNHDA and CDR2 SQIVND (reference sequence). This CDR3 has 12 amino acids. Trimming removed 7 bases from V and 4 bases from J; junction bases left unmatched: 1. The CDR3, as DNA: TGTGCCAGTATGACAGGGTACAATGAGCAGTTCTTC. As protein: CASMTGYNEQFF.

This clonotype was picked up many times. This chain joins TRBV5-1 and TRBJ2-5; TRBD1 matches 7 bases. The V segment lost 3 bases and the J segment 14 bases; nucleotides outside the gene matches: 13. This CDR3 region has 13 residues. Per the germline V gene, CDR1 is SGHRS and CDR2 is YFSETQ. The CDR3 protein is CASSSSLGQEVYF. DNA of the CDR3: TGCGCCAGCAGCTCATCCCTTGGACAGGAGGTATACTTC.

This clonotype has just a few counts. The chain couples TRBV10-1 to TRBJ2-3; D gene unclear. There are 13 residues in the CDR3. From germline, CDR1 is WNHNN and CDR2 SYGVQD (reference sequence). Trimming took 2 bases from V and 7 from J, leaving 10 bases between them. The CDR3 DNA sequence: TGCGCCAGCAGTGAGGGGGTAGCTTATACGCAGTATTTT. Translating it yields CASSEGVAYTQYF.

The sample holds a few counts of this clonotype. The chain combines TRBV24-1 with TRBJ2-1; TRBD1 might be the D (6 bases). With 0 bases removed from V and 7 bases from J, the gap between germline ends came to 18 bases. The germline V gene has CDR1 KGHDR and CDR2 SFDVKD. This CDR3 has 17 residues. As DNA, the CDR3 is TGTGCCACCAGTGATTTGCAAGGACAGCCGGGGAGAAATGAGCAGTTCTTC. Its translation is CATSDLQGQPGRNEQFF.

This clonotype occurred many times. The chain uses TRBV5-1 and TRBJ2-3; 10 bases are a match to TRBD2. The CDR3 contains 14 residues. CDR1 SGHRS and CDR2 YFSETQ come from the germline V gene. J gave up 14 bases and V 4 bases, and 13 bases lay outside the gene matches. CDR3 sequence (DNA): TGCGCCAGCAGCAAGGGGACTAGCGAAAGACGGTTGTATTTT. Translated, it gives CASSKGTSERRLYF.

The chain employs TRBV9 and TRBJ1-2; D not resolved. The germline gives CDR1 SGDLS, CDR2 YYNGEE. CDR3 size: 17 residues. Trimming removed 0 bases at V and 0 bases at J, with 15 bases between. The CDR3 protein is CASSVEEGGITNYGYTF. In DNA, the CDR3 is TGTGCCAGCAGCGTAGAGGAAGGAGGGATTACTAACTATGGCTACACCTTC.

The DNA of the CDR3 is TGTGCCAGCCAGAACCGGGGGACTGAAGCTTTCTTT. It encodes CASQNRGTEAFF. The chain joins TRBV11-2 to TRBJ1-1, with a tentative D call TRBD1 (5 bases). This CDR3 has 12 residues. CDR1 is SGHAT, CDR2 FQNNGV, per germline. V lost 8 bases to trimming and J lost 5 bases, with 12 bases between them.

Only a few counts were recorded for this clonotype. This chain joins TRBV20-1 and TRBJ2-1; D is unclear. The V and J ends lost 3 bases and 3 bases respectively, with 9 bases between them. There are 13 residues in the CDR3. In germline, CDR1 is DFQATT, CDR2 SNEGSKA (reference sequence). The DNA of the CDR3 is TGCAGTGCTAGGCAGGCTAGCTACAATGAGCAGTTCTTC. It translates to CSARQASYNEQFF.

This chain joins TRBV9 and TRBJ2-3; no definite D call. The CDR3 has 13 amino acids. Per germline, CDR1 SGDLS and CDR2 YYNGEE. V gave up 3 bases and J gave up 2 bases, with 7 bases separating them. CDR3 nucleotide sequence: TGTGCCAGCAGCGAGACCGACACAGATACGCAGTATTTT. Translation gives CASSETDTDTQYF. Full variable domain (outside the CDR3, taken from reference TRBV9 and TRBJ2-3): DSGVTQTPKHLITATGQRVTLRCSPRSGDLSVYWYQQSLDQGLQFLIQYYNGEERAKGNILERFSAQQFPDLHSELNLSSLELGDSALYFCASSETDTDTQYFGPGTRLTVL.

This clonotype showed up just a few times. The CDR3 sequence: CASSPSTSAGNEQFF. For the CDR3, the DNA is TGTGCCAGCAGCCCATCGACTAGCGCGGGGAATGAGCAGTTCTTC. This chain connects TRBV7-9 to TRBJ2-1; 8 bases are shared with TRBD2. J lost 7 bases, V lost 5 bases, and 10 bases had no gene match. CDR1 and CDR2 from the germline V gene are SEHNR and FQNEAQ (reference sequence). This CDR3 has 15 amino acids.

V usage is TRBV18 and J usage is TRBJ2-1; possibly TRBD1 or TRBD2 for D (6 bases each). The CDR3 length is 16 residues. The germline V and J ends were trimmed by 0 bases and 9 bases, with 18 bases remaining between them. Germline CDR1 is KGHSH and CDR2 is LQKENI. CDR3 region: CASSPPAGQGIVEQFF. DNA of the CDR3: TGTGCCAGCTCACCACCTGCGGGGCAGGGGATAGTTGAGCAGTTCTTC.

V usage is TRBV6-6 and J usage is TRBJ2-6, with TRBD1 matching over 8 bases. J gave up 0 bases and V 4 bases, and 11 bases lay outside the gene matches. This CDR3 spans 19 amino acids. CDR1 MNHNY and CDR2 SVGAGI come from the germline V gene (reference sequence). As DNA, the CDR3 is TGTGCCAGCAGTTCTCCCCTGGGACAGGTCCCCTCTGGGGCCAACGTCCTGACTTTC. Translated: CASSSPLGQVPSGANVLTF.

The sample holds many counts of this clonotype. The rearrangement uses TRBV4-2 and TRBJ2-7; 9 nucleotides agree with TRBD1. The V and J ends lost 0 bases and 4 bases, in that order; junction bases with no gene match: 7. This CDR3 region has 16 residues. Germline V gene sequence: CDR1 LGHNA, CDR2 YNFKEQ. CDR3 in DNA: TGTGCCAGCAGCCAAGAGTTCCGGGACAGGGTTTACGAGCAGTACTTC. Protein product: CASSQEFRDRVYEQYF.

This clonotype occurred many times. The V call is TRBV13, the J call TRBJ2-1, with D unclear. Germline V lookup: CDR1 PRHDT, CDR2 FYEKMQ (reference sequence). CDR3 length: 17 amino acids. Deletions cut 5 bases from V and 0 bases from J, with 17 bases between. The CDR3 loop is CASSGETGPNSYNEQFF. Here the CDR3 DNA reads TGTGCCAGCAGCGGCGAGACTGGACCCAACTCCTACAATGAGCAGTTCTTC.

This clonotype was recorded a few times. This rearrangement joins TRBV29-1 to TRBJ2-2, with D perhaps matching TRBD1 (6 bases). The CDR3 has 13 residues. Looked up from germline, CDR1 is SQVTM and CDR2 is ANQGSEA. Deletions cut 4 bases from V and 4 bases from J, with 10 bases between. The CDR3 region has the DNA TGCAGCGTTGTAGGGGGTTTCACCGGGGAGCTGTTTTTT. Encoded protein: CSVVGGFTGELFF.

Worth noting for this clonotype: A much larger clone lies one base from this, so it may be a read error. The chain recombines TRBV7-6 with TRBJ1-5; 7 bases agree with TRBD1. V dropped 6 bases and J dropped 0; count of bases not matched to a gene: 5. This CDR3 is 15 amino acids long. CDR1 is SGHVS, CDR2 FNYEAQ, per germline. The DNA of the CDR3 is TGTGCCAGCAGTCCGGACAGGTATAGCAATCAGCCCCAGCATTTT. This translates into CASSPDRYSNQPQHF.

This sequence joins TRBV4-1 and TRBJ2-3, with unresolved D. Germline V gene lookup returns CDR1 MGHRA and CDR2 YSYEKL. V lost 0 bases to trimming and J lost 0 bases, with 7 bases between them. The CDR3 runs to 15 residues. CDR3: CASSQDARSTDTQYF. For the CDR3, the DNA is TGCGCCAGCAGCCAAGATGCCAGGAGCACAGATACGCAGTATTTT.

This clonotype was detected many times. The V call is TRBV20-1, the J call TRBJ2-1, with 14 bases fitting TRBD2. The germline V gene encodes CDR1 DFQATT and CDR2 SNEGSKA (reference sequence). The V gene end was trimmed by 7 bases and the J gene end by 6 bases; junction bases not matched to a gene: 8. CDR3 length: 15 amino acids. The chain's CDR3 is CSVSLGTSGSNEQFF. Here the CDR3 DNA reads TGCAGTGTTAGCCTCGGGACTAGCGGGAGCAATGAGCAGTTCTTC.